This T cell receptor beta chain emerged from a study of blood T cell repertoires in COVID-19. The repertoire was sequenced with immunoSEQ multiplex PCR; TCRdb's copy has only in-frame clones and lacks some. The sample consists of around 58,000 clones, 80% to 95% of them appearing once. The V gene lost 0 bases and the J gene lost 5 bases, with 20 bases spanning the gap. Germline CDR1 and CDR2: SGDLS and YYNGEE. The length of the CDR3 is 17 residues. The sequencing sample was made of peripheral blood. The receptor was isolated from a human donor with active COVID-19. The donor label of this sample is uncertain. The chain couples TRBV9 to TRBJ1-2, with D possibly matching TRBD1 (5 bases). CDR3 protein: CASSVGGAGGVPYGYTF. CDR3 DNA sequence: TGTGCCAGCAGCGTAGGTGGGGCCGGCGGGGTACCATATGGCTACACCTTC.